This is a list of T cell receptor beta chains from one sample in a study of T-cell memory formation after mild COVID-19. One entry per CDR3 protein results from TCRdb running MiXCR on the 5' RACE reads. Here the sample spans about 470,000 distinct CDR3 sequences, approximately 23% being singletons. The sample taken for sequencing was PBMCs or a T cell subset sorted from them (not recorded which). All receptors come from an adult woman who had mild COVID-19 (a few samples of this study predate the infection). Cell type and time point are not known. The CDR3 runs from the conserved cysteine through the conserved F or W. Fields, in order: D gene, V gene, clone size, J gene, CDR3 DNA, CDR3 protein. A D gene is named only where the DNA matches it firmly. The size of a clone is reported for some rows only, either as once, few or many, or as a class for expanded clones.

D gene: TRBD1; V gene: TRBV2; clone size: few; J gene: TRBJ2-3; CDR3 DNA: TGTGCCAGCAGTCGGGACAGGGGGCGGGGAGATACGCAGTATTTT; CDR3 protein: CASSRDRGRGDTQYF
D gene: NA; V gene: TRBV12-3/TRBV12-4; clone size: NA; J gene: TRBJ1-1; CDR3 DNA: TGTGCCAGCAGGGCCTCCAGCATTGAAGCTTTCTTT; CDR3 protein: CASRASSIEAFF
D gene: NA; V gene: TRBV12-3/TRBV12-4; clone size: few; J gene: TRBJ2-7; CDR3 DNA: TGTGCCAGCAGTTTGTGGAACGAGCAGTACTTC; CDR3 protein: CASSLWNEQYF
D gene: NA; V gene: TRBV5-8; clone size: few; J gene: TRBJ1-5; CDR3 DNA: TGTGCCAGCAGCTTAACCCTCCAGGGACATCAGCCCCAGCATTTT; CDR3 protein: CASSLTLQGHQPQHF
D gene: NA; V gene: TRBV29-1; clone size: NA; J gene: TRBJ2-7; CDR3 DNA: TGCAGCGTTGAAGGCAGGGCGGGTGAGCAGTACTTC; CDR3 protein: CSVEGRAGEQYF
D gene: TRBD1; V gene: TRBV27; clone size: few; J gene: TRBJ2-2; CDR3 DNA: TGTGCCAGCAGTTCGACCGGGACAGGGAACACCGGGGAGCTGTTTTTT; CDR3 protein: CASSSTGTGNTGELFF
D gene: TRBD2; V gene: TRBV7-2; clone size: few; J gene: TRBJ2-7; CDR3 DNA: TGTGCCAGCAGCTTAGTCCCGGGAGGTGCCTACGAGCAGTACTTC; CDR3 protein: CASSLVPGGAYEQYF
D gene: TRBD1; V gene: TRBV29-1; clone size: NA; J gene: TRBJ1-4; CDR3 DNA: TGCAGCGCCGCCGGGGGCCCCGACAGGGGGTATGAAAAACTGTTTTTT; CDR3 protein: CSAAGGPDRGYEKLFF
D gene: NA; V gene: TRBV27; clone size: NA; J gene: TRBJ2-7; CDR3 DNA: TGTGCCAGCAGTTCCCCGGGCCCTGGCGGGTACGAGCAGTACTTC; CDR3 protein: CASSSPGPGGYEQYF
D gene: NA; V gene: TRBV5-1; clone size: NA; J gene: TRBJ1-1; CDR3 DNA: TGCGCCAGCAGCTTGGCAGGGGCTGGTGTGTACACTGAAGCTTTCTTT; CDR3 protein: CASSLAGAGVYTEAFF
D gene: NA; V gene: TRBV20-1; clone size: NA; J gene: TRBJ1-2; CDR3 DNA: TGCAGTGCCGGTGAGAAAGGTGGCTACACCTTC; CDR3 protein: CSAGEKGGYTF
D gene: NA; V gene: TRBV20-1; clone size: NA; J gene: TRBJ2-5; CDR3 DNA: TGCAGTGCTAGGGGAACCCAAGAGACCCAGTACTTC; CDR3 protein: CSARGTQETQYF
D gene: TRBD1; V gene: TRBV5-1; clone size: NA; J gene: TRBJ2-1; CDR3 DNA: TGCGCCAGCAACCCCGGGACAGGGTTCGATGAGCAGTTCTTC; CDR3 protein: CASNPGTGFDEQFF
D gene: TRBD1; V gene: TRBV9; clone size: NA; J gene: TRBJ2-3; CDR3 DNA: TGTGCCAGCAGCGTCAACACAGGGGCAGATACGCAGTATTTT; CDR3 protein: CASSVNTGADTQYF
D gene: TRBD1; V gene: TRBV19; clone size: NA; J gene: TRBJ1-5; CDR3 DNA: TGTGCCAGTAGTAGGGGACAGGCTAGCAATCAGCCCCAGCATTTT; CDR3 protein: CASSRGQASNQPQHF
D gene: NA; V gene: TRBV12-3/TRBV12-4; clone size: NA; J gene: TRBJ2-7; CDR3 DNA: TGTGCCAGCAGTTCGTCGGGACTCCCCTACGAGCAGTACTTC; CDR3 protein: CASSSSGLPYEQYF
D gene: NA; V gene: TRBV9; clone size: NA; J gene: TRBJ2-3; CDR3 DNA: TGTGCCAGCAGCTCCTGGGACCGGGAAATGGATACGCAGTATTTT; CDR3 protein: CASSSWDREMDTQYF
D gene: NA; V gene: TRBV4-1; clone size: NA; J gene: TRBJ2-1; CDR3 DNA: TGCGCCAGCAGCCTATATCAAAGGACGGCGAACAATGAGCAGTTCTTC; CDR3 protein: CASSLYQRTANNEQFF
D gene: NA; V gene: TRBV4-1; clone size: NA; J gene: TRBJ2-5; CDR3 DNA: TGCGCCAGCAGCCAAGTGGGACTTCCCCAAGAGACCCAGTACTTC; CDR3 protein: CASSQVGLPQETQYF
D gene: NA; V gene: TRBV7-6; clone size: once; J gene: TRBJ2-7; CDR3 DNA: TGTGCCAGCAGCTTAGACGCCGGACGGTCCTACGAGCAGTACTTC; CDR3 protein: CASSLDAGRSYEQYF